The entry below describes one T cell receptor (beta chain). Its antigen has not been determined. No qualities accompany the bases; no much larger clone lies one base away. The V end loses 5 bases and the J end loses 2 bases, and a stretch of 16 bases separates them. The CDR3 holds 15 amino acids from the cysteine to the phenylalanine. The CDR3 DNA has 45 bases and is translated from base 1. Via the germline V gene (reference sequence), CDR1 is MNHEY and CDR2 SMNVEV. The library was built by means of the immunoSEQ multiplex PCR assay. For most patients, high-throughput TCR-beta CDR3 sequencing of genomic DNA was performed by Adaptive Biotechnologies. The paper's processing steps were these. Adaptive's ImmunoSEQ software was the source of the TCR sequencing data for around 20 patients, while three other patients were processed with MiXCR and VDJtools. CDR3 nucleotide sequences shared between donor and recipient were removed because the origin of such sequences could not be assigned. At least 2-fold expansion over unstimulated cells and a minimum CFSE-low frequency of 0.002% (template counts) or 0.001% (read counts) were required for clones to be classified as alloreactive. Clones detected in sequenced pre-transplant spleen, lymph node, or MLR CFSE-low populations of the donor or recipient were defined as mappable. The cumulative frequency of alloreactive clones was calculated as a percentage of all sequences, weighted by copy number. TCRdb retrieved this table from immuneACCESS and kept in-frame rearrangements only. Not all clones are present; in checked studies, unresolved V genes account for under half, and no reason is known for the remainder. V and J calls and clone size are as listed in that table; D and trimming were resolved from the DNA. The sample table shows roughly 12,000 clones, and approximately 82% are seen once. The top ten clonotypes cover about 50% of the sample.

This sample was included in a study of graft-versus-host responses after intestinal transplantation (TCRdb year 2021). Context from the whole study: Multivisceral, liver-intestinal, or isolated intestinal transplants were received by the recipients. Anti-thymocyte globulin induction was given to all recipients, followed by maintenance tacrolimus and steroids for approximately three years. After intestinal transplantation, graft-versus-host and host-versus-graft alloreactive T cell clones in the graft, circulation and bone marrow were tracked using bulk TCR-beta CDR3 sequencing. To identify alloreactive clones, pre-transplant mixed lymphocyte reaction products were sequenced and compared with unstimulated pre-transplant donor and recipient T cells. A cohort of approximately 23 intestinal transplant recipients, including one retransplant, was enrolled, and a few patients lacking pretransplant specimens were excluded. A peak of at least 4% donor T cells among recipient peripheral blood mononuclear cells was the definition used for donor T cell macrochimerism. Instead of going to the commercial service, samples from a few later patients were sequenced in-house on an Illumina MiSeq and processed with MiXCR.

Points the paper makes about the study in general: In patients with donor T cell macrochimerism, the allografts had high GvH to HvG T cell clonal ratios. Conclusions were limited by the relatively low number and heterogeneity of intestinal transplant patients. Early after transplant, declines in HvG clones were associated with peak levels of circulating GvH clones. GvH clones were found in recipient bone marrow, and some of the GvH clones appeared earlier in ileal mucosa or blood, which is consistent with an intestinal mucosal origin.

Blood samples were collected up to 4 times in the first month after transplant and then at least monthly when available. Rearrangement joined TRBV27 to TRBJ2-7; a tentative D match to TRBD1 spans 6 bases. This receptor was obtained from a human patient who received an intestinal transplant, so some T cells may come from the graft donor. The sample here was PBMCs, taken roughly 130 days after transplant. The nucleotide sequence is TGTGCCAGCAGTCCCTCGACAGGTCCCCCCTACGAGCAGTACTTC. Its protein reads: CASSPSTGPPYEQYF.